Following are 12 T cell receptor beta chains from one sample sequenced in a study of lymphopenia after photon versus proton radiotherapy. Here immunoSEQ multiplex PCR was the method, and the copy in TCRdb shows in-frame clones only, minus some. The sample shows 25,000 to 30,000 clones, about 83% of them seen only once. This sample comprised peripheral blood, obtained from a patient treated with proton-based radiotherapy. These receptors all stem from a woman aged 60-70 years with cholangiocarcinoma. Some clones in this sample may be carry-over from other donors' samples.

A single count supports this clone. The J gene is TRBJ2-7, the V gene TRBV27, with 7 bases identical to TRBD2. CDR1 and CDR2 (germline): MNHEY, SMNVEV (reference sequence). This CDR3 is 14 amino acids long. The J segment lost 2 bases and the V segment lost 2 bases, leaving 3 bases of the junction unmatched. The CDR3, as DNA: TGTGCCAGCAGTTTAGCGGGAGTGGCCTACGAGCAGTACTTC. It is translated as CASSLAGVAYEQYF.

The chain links TRBV19 to TRBJ2-3; D may be TRBD1 (6 bases). The CDR3 covers 15 residues. V was pared by 7 bases and J by 1 base, with 15 bases between. Germline V gene data show CDR1 as LNHDA and CDR2 as SQIVND (reference sequence). CDR3 sequence reads: CASTPDRHGTDTQYF. CDR3 nucleotide sequence: TGTGCCAGTACCCCCGACAGGCACGGCACAGATACGCAGTATTTT. The full variable domain, its missing parts supplied by reference TRBV19 and TRBJ2-3, is DGGITQSPKYLFRKEGQNVTLSCEQNLNHDAMYWYRQDPGQGLRLIYYSQIVNDFQKGDIAEGYSVSREKKESFPLTVTSAQKNPTAFYLCASTPDRHGTDTQYFGPGTRLTVL.

The V gene is TRBV10-2, the J gene TRBJ2-5; 15 positions agree with TRBD2. CDR3 length: 15 amino acids. CDR1 is WSHSY, CDR2 SAAADI, per germline. With V trimmed by 7 bases and J by 4 bases, 4 bases remained unmatched. The CDR3 DNA reads TGCGCCAGCATTGGACTAGCGGGAGGGCGAGAGACCCAGTACTTC. Translating gives CASIGLAGGRETQYF.

The chain carries TRBV7-3 and TRBJ1-1, with D possibly TRBD1 on 5 matching bases. The CDR3 extends over 15 amino acids. Germline CDR1 SGHTA, CDR2 FQGTGA. The ends were cut back, 5 bases at V and 4 bases at J, with 17 bases in the middle. CDR3 sequence (DNA): TGTGCCAGCAGCGCCCCAGGGTCTTCGCGCACTGAAGCTTTCTTT. Its protein is CASSAPGSSRTEAFF.

The V gene is TRBV11-3, the J gene TRBJ2-3; TRBD2 matches 14 bases. J lost 5 bases, V lost 4 bases, and 5 bases had no gene match. The CDR3 is 16 residues long. CDR1 is SGHNT and CDR2 is YENEEA in the germline V gene. CDR3 residues: CASSSGTSGGIDTQYF. The CDR3 bases are TGTGCCAGCAGCTCAGGGACTAGCGGGGGTATAGATACGCAGTATTTT.

The chain is built from TRBV30 and TRBJ1-2; 9 nucleotides line up with TRBD1. V trimming: 0 bases; J trimming: 2 bases; junction bases outside the gene matches: 1. The CDR3 loop spans 14 amino acids. The germline V gene has CDR1 GTSNPN and CDR2 SVGIG (reference sequence). The DNA of the CDR3 is TGTGCCTGGAGTGTTGGACAGGGGAACTATGGCTACACCTTC. Residues: CAWSVGQGNYGYTF.

V gene TRBV10-3 combines with J gene TRBJ1-5; 9 positions agree with TRBD1. V lost 3 bases and J lost 5; bases outside the gene matches: 5. Germline CDR1 and CDR2: ENHRY and SYGVKD. This CDR3 has 15 residues. Here the CDR3 reads CAISEGTGTYQPQHF. CDR3 DNA: TGTGCCATCAGTGAAGGGACAGGGACCTATCAGCCCCAGCATTTT.

The genes are TRBV9 and TRBJ2-2; 9 nucleotides match TRBD2. With V trimmed by 1 base and J by 4 bases, 8 bases remained unmatched. Germline CDR1 and CDR2: SGDLS and YYNGEE. This CDR3 spans 17 amino acids. CDR3 region: CASSVFPSGDTTGELFF. The CDR3 DNA follows: TGTGCCAGCAGCGTATTCCCTAGCGGGGATACCACCGGGGAGCTGTTTTTT. The full variable domain, with the rest looked up from reference TRBV9 and TRBJ2-2, is DSGVTQTPKHLITATGQRVTLRCSPRSGDLSVYWYQQSLDQGLQFLIQYYNGEERAKGNILERFSAQQFPDLHSELNLSSLELGDSALYFCASSVFPSGDTTGELFFGEGSRLTVL.

This clone has more than one count but fewer than ten. The rearrangement uses TRBV27 and TRBJ1-2; D is undetermined. The CDR3 extends over 16 amino acids. Germline CDR1 reads MNHEY; CDR2 reads SMNVEV (reference sequence). V was shortened by 3 bases and J by 3 bases, with 17 bases between the two germline ends. The CDR3 sequence: CASSFHPRDLYYGYTF. CDR3 in DNA: TGTGCCAGCAGTTTTCACCCCCGGGATCTCTACTATGGCTACACCTTC.

The chain recombines TRBV4-3 with TRBJ2-7; TRBD1 agrees at 7 bases. The ends lost 2 bases at V and 3 bases at J; junction bases unmatched: 7. Germline loops: CDR1 LGHNA, CDR2 YSLEER. This CDR3 has 15 amino acids. The CDR3, as DNA: TGCGCCAGCAGCCAATCTGGGACAGAAAACTACGAGCAGTACTTC. Amino acids: CASSQSGTENYEQYF.

The chain employs TRBV25-1 and TRBJ1-6; the D gene is possibly TRBD1 (5 bases). This CDR3 comprises 15 residues. CDR1 is MGHDK and CDR2 is SYGVNS in the germline V gene. V dropped 7 bases and J dropped 0 bases, with 10 bases sitting between them. This CDR3 is CASTGGTSYNSPLHF. DNA of the CDR3: TGTGCCAGCACCGGAGGGACCTCCTATAATTCACCCCTCCACTTT.

This chain links TRBV4-1 with TRBJ2-5; a weak D match, TRBD2 (5 bases). Per the germline V gene, CDR1 is MGHRA and CDR2 is YSYEKL. V lost 5 bases to trimming and J lost 3 bases, with 19 bases between them. This CDR3 contains 16 residues. Written as DNA, the CDR3 is TGCGCCAGCAGCGAAGGTGGGCGGGCCTCAGAAGAGACCCAGTACTTC. Protein sequence: CASSEGGRASEETQYF.